The source of this T cell receptor beta chain is a study of T cell responses to AZD1222 COVID-19 vaccine. Study findings and constraints: White British people made up most donors, females outnumbered males, and clonal diversity was possibly underestimated. The span of vaccine-associated CD4 TCRs extended across spike, with dominance at 160-218 and 743-854.

Method: immunoSEQ multiplex PCR; TCRdb's copy keeps in-frame clones and lacks some. The table has 120,000 or so clones, approximately 88% seen once; the top ten hold approximately 27%. Germline CDR1 and CDR2: DFQATT and SNEGSKA (reference sequence). The CDR3 extends over 14 amino acids. The ends were cut back, 3 bases at V and 3 bases at J, with 13 bases in the middle. As concerns this clone: Its antigen is currently unknown.

This receptor was taken from an adult in good health. The sample was peripheral blood, taken on day 0 of AZD1222 vaccination. V gene TRBV20-1 combines with J gene TRBJ2-3, with D maybe TRBD2 (5 bases). The CDR3 loop is CSASVDGGTDTQYF. CDR3 nucleotides: TGCAGTGCTAGTGTGGATGGCGGGACAGATACGCAGTATTTT.